This TCR beta chain was captured in a study of blood T cell repertoires in COVID-19. Study-level information: Acute and convalescent COVID-19 specimens originated in the United States, Italy and Spain. PBMCs, B-cell-depleted T cells, or T cells were the source of the cDNA or gDNA that made up the material.

Recruitment covered 25 or so US areas and drew participants whose ages spanned roughly 18 to 100 years. Libraries were prepared by immunoSEQ multiplex PCR; TCRdb keeps only in-frame clonotypes and omits some of them. The sample lists about 250,000 clones; roughly 85% were seen once. This clone was seen only once. CDR1 is LNHDA and CDR2 is SQIVND in the germline V gene (reference sequence). This CDR3 spans 14 amino acids. V lost 2 bases to trimming and J lost 0 bases, with 7 bases between them. This receptor was obtained from a woman in her fifties or sixties with acute COVID-19. Sequenced sample: PBMCs or T cells enriched from blood (not recorded which). The V gene is TRBV19, the J gene TRBJ1-1, with unresolved D. CDR3 residues: CASSIPQLNTEAFF. The CDR3 DNA sequence: TGTGCCAGTAGTATACCACAGCTGAACACTGAAGCTTTCTTT.